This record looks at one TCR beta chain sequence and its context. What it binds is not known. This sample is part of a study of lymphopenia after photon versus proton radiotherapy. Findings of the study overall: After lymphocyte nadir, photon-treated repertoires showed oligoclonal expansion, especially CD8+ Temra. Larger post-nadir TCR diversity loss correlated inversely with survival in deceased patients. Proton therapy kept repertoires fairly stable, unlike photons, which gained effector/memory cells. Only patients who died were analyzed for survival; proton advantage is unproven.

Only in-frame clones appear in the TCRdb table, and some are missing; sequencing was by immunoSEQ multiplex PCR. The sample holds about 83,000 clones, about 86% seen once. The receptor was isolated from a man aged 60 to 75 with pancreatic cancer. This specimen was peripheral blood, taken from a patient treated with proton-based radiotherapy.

In nucleotides, the CDR3 is TGTGCCAGCAGTTTATCGGAGGACTACGAAGTGAATACGCAGTATTTT. Its translation: CASSLSEDYEVNTQYF. V is TRBV27 and J is TRBJ2-3; D might be TRBD2 (6 bases). Germline lookup yields CDR1 MNHEY and CDR2 SMNVEV (reference sequence). Trimming left V 0 bases short and J 7 bases short, with 17 bases between. The CDR3 is 16 amino acids.